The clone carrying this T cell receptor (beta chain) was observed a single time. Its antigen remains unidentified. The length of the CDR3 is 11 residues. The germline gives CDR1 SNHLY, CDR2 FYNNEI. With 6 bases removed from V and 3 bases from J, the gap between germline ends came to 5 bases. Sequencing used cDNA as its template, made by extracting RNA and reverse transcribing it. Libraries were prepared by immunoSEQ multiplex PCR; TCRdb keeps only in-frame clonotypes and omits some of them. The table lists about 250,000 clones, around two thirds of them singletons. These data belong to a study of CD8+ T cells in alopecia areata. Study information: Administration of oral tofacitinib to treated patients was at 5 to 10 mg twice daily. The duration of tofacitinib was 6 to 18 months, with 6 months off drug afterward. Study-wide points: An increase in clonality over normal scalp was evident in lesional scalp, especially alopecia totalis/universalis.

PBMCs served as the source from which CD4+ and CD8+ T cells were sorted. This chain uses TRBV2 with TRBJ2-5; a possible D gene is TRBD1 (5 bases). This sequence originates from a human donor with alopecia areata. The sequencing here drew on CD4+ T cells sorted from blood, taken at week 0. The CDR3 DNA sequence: TGTGCCAGCAGAGGGGAAGAGACCCAGTACTTC. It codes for CASRGEETQYF.